This T cell receptor beta chain was identified during a study of shared clonotypes between healthy human individuals. General study findings and limits: It was only blood that was sampled, and tissue repertoires likely differ.

Original methodology: Owing to the provision of junction-only sequences devoid of quality scores by immunoSEQ, filtering differed. Only in-frame clones appear in the TCRdb table, and some are missing; sequencing was by immunoSEQ multiplex PCR. D and trimming were read from the DNA, whereas the V and J calls and clone size are those reported in that table. This sample has roughly 550,000 clones, with around 95% found just once. Positive CCR7 selection of CD45RO-negative cells yielded the naive CD8 cells, and terminally differentiated effector memory CD45RA+ cells were excluded. Recent acute infections and vaccinations were absent in the healthy HIV-negative adult donors. V lost 5 bases and J lost 0, with 11 bases in between. There are 16 residues in the CDR3. The V gene's germline CDR1 is SGHAT and CDR2 FQDESV (reference sequence). This clone was counted a single time. Its antigen is undetermined.

The sequencing sample was made of naive CD8+ T cells sorted from blood. The chain combines TRBV11-1 with TRBJ2-6; D not certain. The TCR originated in a woman in her twenties or thirties in good health. The CDR3 protein is CASSTIEDSGANVLTF. DNA for the CDR3: TGTGCCAGCAGCACCATTGAGGACTCTGGGGCCAACGTCCTGACTTTC.